A selection of T cell receptor beta chains follows, all from one sample in a study of T cell responses to AZD1222 COVID-19 vaccine. The table came from immunoSEQ multiplex PCR; TCRdb's copy has only in-frame clones and leaves some out. The data hold fewer than 200,000 clones, with around 89% observed a single time. Sequences were derived from peripheral blood, sampled on day 0 of AZD1222 vaccination. All receptors derive from an adult in good health. Both conserved end residues are part of each CDR3. The D gene is left open where the match is weak. Rows may omit the clone size; those that give it use once, few, many or a size class.

CDR3aa: CASSANPGGASTDTQYF; CDR3nt: TGTGCCAGCAGTGCCAATCCCGGGGGGGCTAGCACAGATACGCAGTATTTT; j_gene: TRBJ2-3; v_gene: TRBV25-1; abundance: NA; d_gene: TRBD2; len: 17
CDR3aa: CASSPRGGSYEQYF; CDR3nt: TGTGCCAGCAGCCCGCGCGGAGGGAGTTACGAGCAGTACTTC; j_gene: TRBJ2-7; v_gene: TRBV13; abundance: NA; d_gene: NA; len: 14
CDR3aa: CASSLAAGGNTIYF; CDR3nt: TGTGCCAGCAGCCTCGCGGCCGGTGGAAACACCATATATTTT; j_gene: TRBJ1-3; v_gene: TRBV14; abundance: NA; d_gene: NA; len: 14
CDR3aa: CASSHWTSGRTGELFF; CDR3nt: TGTGCCAGCAGCCATTGGACTAGCGGACGTACCGGGGAGCTGTTTTTT; j_gene: TRBJ2-2; v_gene: TRBV5-4; abundance: NA; d_gene: TRBD2; len: 16
CDR3aa: CASTRNGDINSPLHF; CDR3nt: TGTGCCAGCACACGGAACGGGGACATAAATTCACCCCTCCACTTT; j_gene: TRBJ1-6; v_gene: TRBV7-2; abundance: once; d_gene: NA; len: 15
CDR3aa: CASSVETGTGGYTF; CDR3nt: TGTGCCAGCAGCGTAGAAACAGGTACAGGTGGCTACACCTTC; j_gene: TRBJ1-2; v_gene: TRBV9; abundance: NA; d_gene: NA; len: 14
CDR3aa: CASSKKAPGRHRDEQFF; CDR3nt: TGTGCCAGCAGCAAAAAAGCGCCGGGACGACATAGGGATGAGCAGTTCTTC; j_gene: TRBJ2-1; v_gene: TRBV21-1; abundance: NA; d_gene: NA; len: 17
CDR3aa: CASSRLAGGGQETQYF; CDR3nt: TGTGCCAGCAGTAGACTAGCGGGAGGGGGCCAAGAGACCCAGTACTTC; j_gene: TRBJ2-5; v_gene: TRBV3-1/TRBV3-2; abundance: once; d_gene: TRBD2; len: 16
CDR3aa: CASRPDGQGSKWNSPLHF; CDR3nt: TGTGCCAGCAGGCCCGACGGACAGGGGTCTAAGTGGAATTCACCCCTCCACTTT; j_gene: TRBJ1-6; v_gene: TRBV27; abundance: NA; d_gene: TRBD1; len: 18
CDR3aa: CASSYRGQGYNEQFF; CDR3nt: TGTGCCAGCAGTTATAGGGGACAGGGCTACAATGAGCAGTTCTTC; j_gene: TRBJ2-1; v_gene: TRBV6-5; abundance: NA; d_gene: TRBD1; len: 15
CDR3aa: CASSRRGGMGNQPQHF; CDR3nt: TGTGCCAGCAGCCGTCGGGGGGGCATGGGCAATCAGCCCCAGCATTTT; j_gene: TRBJ1-5; v_gene: TRBV5-6; abundance: NA; d_gene: NA; len: 16
CDR3aa: CAWSVYGLAVEQYF; CDR3nt: TGTGCCTGGAGTGTTTATGGACTAGCGGTCGAGCAGTACTTC; j_gene: TRBJ2-7; v_gene: TRBV30; abundance: NA; d_gene: TRBD2; len: 14
CDR3aa: CASSLERNYGYTF; CDR3nt: TGTGCCAGCAGCTTGGAACGGAACTATGGCTACACCTTC; j_gene: TRBJ1-2; v_gene: TRBV5-6; abundance: NA; d_gene: NA; len: 13
CDR3aa: CASTGQGNYGYTF; CDR3nt: TGTGCCAGCACCGGACAGGGGAACTATGGCTACACCTTC; j_gene: TRBJ1-2; v_gene: TRBV9; abundance: NA; d_gene: TRBD1; len: 13
CDR3aa: CASSGGGRDEQYF; CDR3nt: TGTGCCAGCAGTGGGGGGGGCAGGGACGAGCAGTACTTC; j_gene: TRBJ2-7; v_gene: TRBV28; abundance: NA; d_gene: NA; len: 13
CDR3aa: CASSQDPIVRGSYNEQFF; CDR3nt: TGTGCCAGCAGCCAAGATCCTATAGTGAGGGGCTCCTACAATGAGCAGTTCTTC; j_gene: TRBJ2-1; v_gene: TRBV3-1/TRBV3-2; abundance: NA; d_gene: NA; len: 18
CDR3aa: CASRSTGTYEQYF; CDR3nt: TGTGCCAGCAGATCGACAGGTACCTACGAGCAGTACTTC; j_gene: TRBJ2-7; v_gene: TRBV12-3/TRBV12-4; abundance: medium-sized; d_gene: NA; len: 13
CDR3aa: CASSRRTDTYGYTF; CDR3nt: TGTGCCAGCAGCCGACGGACAGACACCTATGGCTACACCTTC; j_gene: TRBJ1-2; v_gene: TRBV11-2; abundance: NA; d_gene: NA; len: 14
CDR3aa: CASSYLASGGKNIQYF; CDR3nt: TGTGCCAGCAGTTACTTGGCTAGCGGGGGAAAAAACATTCAGTACTTC; j_gene: TRBJ2-4; v_gene: TRBV6-5; abundance: NA; d_gene: TRBD2; len: 16
CDR3aa: CASSQQGGETQYF; CDR3nt: TGTGCCAGTAGCCAACAGGGAGGGGAGACCCAGTACTTC; j_gene: TRBJ2-5; v_gene: TRBV19; abundance: NA; d_gene: NA; len: 13